This TCR beta chain emerged from a study of cytomegalovirus exposure and HLA in healthy donors. In the study overall: There were 85 million or so unique TCRs (from HLA-typed donors) in an early data release. Notes on the study in general: As a later analysis showed, a missense DCLRE1C variant was linked to trimming of TCR beta V- and J-genes. Prior analysis indicated that the majority of TCR beta V segments exhibited productivity approximately 90% or approximately 30% of the time.

Germline V gene lookup returns CDR1 SGHTA and CDR2 FQGNSA. The CDR3 is 14 amino acids. The V end was cut by 3 bases, the J end by 6 bases, with 12 bases between. With regard to this clone: Its target is not known.

The primer mix had 60 Vbeta and 13 Jbeta primers. This table comes from immunoSEQ multiplex PCR, and its TCRdb copy is limited to in-frame clones, with some not included. Of roughly 73,000 clones listed, 65% to 85% are singletons. This receptor was obtained from a man in his 70s in good health and CMV-seronegative. The V gene is TRBV7-2, the J gene TRBJ1-5; D gene uncertain. The material sequenced was PBMCs. The CDR3 reads CASSFRRSVQPQHF. In DNA, the CDR3 is TGTGCCAGCAGCTTCCGGCGGTCCGTTCAGCCCCAGCATTTT.